Detailed here is one TCR beta chain. The antigen is not known. Looked up from germline, CDR1 is SQVTM and CDR2 is ANQGSEA. The CDR3 loop spans 13 amino acids. J lost 6 bases, V lost 4 bases, and 4 bases had no gene match. Anti-CD3/anti-CD28 beads served as a nonspecific positive control stimulus. Sorting selected CD4+ T cells upregulating both CD40 ligand and CD69. This was the immunoSEQ version 4 assay in survey mode. Libraries were prepared by immunoSEQ multiplex PCR; TCRdb keeps only in-frame clonotypes and omits some of them. The sample records fewer than 50,000 clones, about nine tenths being singletons. This sample was taken from a study of persistence of HIV-infected CD4 T cells.

The rearrangement links TRBV29-1 to TRBJ1-5, with 9 bases matching TRBD1. This TCR came from an adult man with HIV who was CMV-seropositive. Sequences were derived from CD4+ T cells sorted from PBMCs after approximately 18-hour stimulation, sampled from a patient who received antiretroviral therapy. CDR3 in DNA: TGCAGCGTTGCTGACAGGGGGTTTCAGCCCCAGCATTTT. Protein product: CSVADRGFQPQHF.